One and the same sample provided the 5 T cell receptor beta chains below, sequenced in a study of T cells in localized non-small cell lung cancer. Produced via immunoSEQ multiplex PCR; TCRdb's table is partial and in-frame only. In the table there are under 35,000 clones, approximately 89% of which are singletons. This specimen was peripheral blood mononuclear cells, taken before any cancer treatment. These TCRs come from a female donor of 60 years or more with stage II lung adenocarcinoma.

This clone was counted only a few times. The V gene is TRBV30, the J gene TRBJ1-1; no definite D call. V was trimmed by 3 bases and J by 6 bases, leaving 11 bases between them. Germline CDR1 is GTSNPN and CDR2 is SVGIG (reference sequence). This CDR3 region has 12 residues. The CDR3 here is CAWRMTFSEAFF. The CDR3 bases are TGTGCCTGGAGGATGACCTTCTCTGAAGCTTTCTTT.

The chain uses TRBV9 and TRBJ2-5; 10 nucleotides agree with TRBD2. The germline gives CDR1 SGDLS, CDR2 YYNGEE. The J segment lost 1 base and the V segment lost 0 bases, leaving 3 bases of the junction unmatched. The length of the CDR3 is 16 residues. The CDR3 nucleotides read TGTGCCAGCAGCGTAGCTAGCGGGGGCTTCCAAGAGACCCAGTACTTC. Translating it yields CASSVASGGFQETQYF.

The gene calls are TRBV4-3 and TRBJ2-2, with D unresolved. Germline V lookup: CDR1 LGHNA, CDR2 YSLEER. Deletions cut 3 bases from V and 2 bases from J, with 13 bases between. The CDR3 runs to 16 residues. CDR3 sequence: CASSQPLQSNTGELFF. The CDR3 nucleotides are TGCGCCAGCAGCCAGCCCTTACAGAGTAACACCGGGGAGCTGTTTTTT.

The CDR3 spells CASSSGQGGYEQYF. The CDR3 coding sequence is TGTGCCAGTAGTTCGGGACAGGGTGGCTACGAGCAGTACTTC. The J gene is TRBJ2-7, the V gene TRBV19; 9 bases map to TRBD1. J gave up 3 bases and V 5 bases, and 5 bases lay outside the gene matches. The CDR3 length is 14 residues. Germline CDR1 reads LNHDA; CDR2 reads SQIVND (reference sequence). Combining the CDR3 with reference TRBV19 and TRBJ2-7 gives the whole variable domain DGGITQSPKYLFRKEGQNVTLSCEQNLNHDAMYWYRQDPGQGLRLIYYSQIVNDFQKGDIAEGYSVSREKKESFPLTVTSAQKNPTAFYLCASSSGQGGYEQYFGPGTRLTVT.

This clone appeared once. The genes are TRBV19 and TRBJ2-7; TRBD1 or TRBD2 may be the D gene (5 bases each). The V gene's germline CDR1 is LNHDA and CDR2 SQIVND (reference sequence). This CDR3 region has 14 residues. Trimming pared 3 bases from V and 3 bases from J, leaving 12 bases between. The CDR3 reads CASSIGTDYYEQYF. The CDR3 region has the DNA TGTGCCAGTAGTATCGGGACCGACTACTACGAGCAGTACTTC.